This T cell receptor (beta chain) was obtained from a study of cytomegalovirus exposure and HLA in healthy donors. General observations from the study: Reports described diagnosis of cytomegalovirus status by the classifier as highly specific and sensitive. Subsequent analysis revealed that first-cohort TCR clusters tended to co-occur in the roughly 120 validation repertoires. Cytomegalovirus-associated TCR beta chains were listed, numbering roughly 150. Researchers reported that three CMV-associated chains were confirmed in vitro as CMV antigen-specific.

A remark on this clone: The antigen is undetermined.

Here immunoSEQ multiplex PCR was the method, and the copy in TCRdb shows in-frame clones only, minus some. The sample has some 46,000 clones; 90% to 95% are singletons. This CDR3 comprises 14 residues. Trimming removed 6 bases from V and 0 bases from J, with 8 bases in between. Germline V lookup: CDR1 MDHEN, CDR2 SYDVKM. The sequence was collected from a man younger than 30 in good health and CMV-seronegative. This chain links TRBV28 with TRBJ1-4; D possibly corresponds to TRBD1 (5 bases). The source material was PBMCs. The DNA of the CDR3 is TGTGCCAGCAGGTCACAGGCAACTAATGAAAAACTGTTTTTT. This gives the protein CASRSQATNEKLFF.